A single sample is the source of the 3 T cell receptor beta chains below, sequenced in a study of neurological immune-mediated disorders. A single record per CDR3 protein comes from TCRdb applying MiXCR to the 5' RACE reads. The table shows fewer than 90,000 distinct CDR3 sequences, with over 9% occurring only once. The specimen was PBMCs. The source of these receptors is a man aged 35 to 55 in good health.

This clonotype has a count of ten or more. J is TRBJ2-1 and V is TRBV6-5; D not certain. Germline V lookup: CDR1 MNHEY, CDR2 SVGAGI. Trimming shortened V by 4 bases and J by 4 bases, and 14 bases separated the two germline ends. The CDR3 has 15 amino acids. This CDR3 is CASSSSLNYYNEQFF. DNA for the CDR3: TGTGCCAGCAGTTCGTCCTTGAACTATTACAATGAGCAGTTCTTC.

This clonotype showed up many times. The chain is built from TRBV20-1 and TRBJ2-6; 7 bases are shared with TRBD2. After removal of 8 bases from V and 0 bases from J, the junction contained 10 bases not matched to a gene. CDR3 length equals 16 residues. Germline lookup yields CDR1 DFQATT and CDR2 SNEGSKA (reference sequence). The CDR3 bases are TGCAGTCTTTTGGGGGGGGGGACCTCTGGGGCCAACGTCCTGACTTTC. This gives the protein CSLLGGGTSGANVLTF.

This clonotype was detected a few times. This sequence joins TRBV9 and TRBJ2-1, with 12 bases matching TRBD1. With 3 bases clipped from V and 9 bases from J, the junction kept 7 bases outside the gene matches. Looked up from germline, CDR1 is SGDLS and CDR2 is YYNGEE. The CDR3 has 15 amino acids. CDR3 nucleotide sequence: TGTGCCAGCAGCGGAGCCGGGACAGGGGGCGTTGAGCAGTTCTTC. Protein: CASSGAGTGGVEQFF.